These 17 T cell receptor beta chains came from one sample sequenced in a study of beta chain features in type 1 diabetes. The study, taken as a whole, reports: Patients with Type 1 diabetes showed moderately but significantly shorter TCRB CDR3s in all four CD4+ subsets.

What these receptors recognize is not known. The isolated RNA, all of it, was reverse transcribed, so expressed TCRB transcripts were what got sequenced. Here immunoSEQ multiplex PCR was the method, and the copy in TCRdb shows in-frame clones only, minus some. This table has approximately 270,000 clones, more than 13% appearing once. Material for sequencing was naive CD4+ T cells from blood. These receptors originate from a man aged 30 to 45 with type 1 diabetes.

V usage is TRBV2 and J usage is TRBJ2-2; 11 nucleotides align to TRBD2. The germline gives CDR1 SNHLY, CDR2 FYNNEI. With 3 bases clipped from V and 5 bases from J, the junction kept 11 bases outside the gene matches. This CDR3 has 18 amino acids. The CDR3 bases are TGTGCCAGCAGTGAGGCTAGCGGGAGGAGGTTTGAGACCGGGGAGCTGTTTTTT. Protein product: CASSEASGRRFETGELFF.

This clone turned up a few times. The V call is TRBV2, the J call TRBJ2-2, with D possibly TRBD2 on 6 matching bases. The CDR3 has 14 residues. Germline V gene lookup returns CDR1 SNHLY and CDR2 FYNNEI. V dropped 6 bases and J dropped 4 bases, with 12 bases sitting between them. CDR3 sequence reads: CASREGLSTGELFF. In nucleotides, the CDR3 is TGTGCCAGCAGGGAGGGACTTAGCACCGGGGAGCTGTTTTTT.

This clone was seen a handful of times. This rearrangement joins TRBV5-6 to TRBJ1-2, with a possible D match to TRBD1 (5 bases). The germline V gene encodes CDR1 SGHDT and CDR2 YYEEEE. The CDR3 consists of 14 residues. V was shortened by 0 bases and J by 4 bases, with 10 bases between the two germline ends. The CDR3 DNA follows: TGTGCCAGCAGCTTGGAGGGGTTCCCCTATGGCTACACCTTC. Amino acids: CASSLEGFPYGYTF.

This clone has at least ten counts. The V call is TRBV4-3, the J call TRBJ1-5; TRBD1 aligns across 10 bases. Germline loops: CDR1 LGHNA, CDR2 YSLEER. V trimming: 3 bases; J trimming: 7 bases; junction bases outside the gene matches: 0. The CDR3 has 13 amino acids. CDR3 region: CASSQTGGQPQHF. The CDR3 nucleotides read TGCGCCAGCAGCCAGACAGGGGGCCAGCCCCAGCATTTT.

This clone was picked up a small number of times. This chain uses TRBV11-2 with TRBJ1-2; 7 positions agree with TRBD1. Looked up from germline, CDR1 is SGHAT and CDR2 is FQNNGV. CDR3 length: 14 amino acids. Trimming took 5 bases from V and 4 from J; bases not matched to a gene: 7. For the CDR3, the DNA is TGTGCCAGCAGCCCAGACGGGGACAGCTATGGCTACACCTTC. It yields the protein CASSPDGDSYGYTF.

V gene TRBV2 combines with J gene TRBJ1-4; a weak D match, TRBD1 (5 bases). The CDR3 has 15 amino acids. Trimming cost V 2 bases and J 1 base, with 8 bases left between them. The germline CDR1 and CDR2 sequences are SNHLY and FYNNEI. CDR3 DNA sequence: TGTGCCAGCAGTGAAATGGGGCGAACTAATGAAAAACTGTTTTTT. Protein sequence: CASSEMGRTNEKLFF.

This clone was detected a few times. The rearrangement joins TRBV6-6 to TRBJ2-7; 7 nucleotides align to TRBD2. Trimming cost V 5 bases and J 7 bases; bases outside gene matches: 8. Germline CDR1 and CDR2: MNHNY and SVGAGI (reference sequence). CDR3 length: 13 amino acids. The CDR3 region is CASSTLAGREQYF. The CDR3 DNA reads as TGTGCCAGCAGTACCCTGGCCGGGAGGGAGCAGTACTTC.

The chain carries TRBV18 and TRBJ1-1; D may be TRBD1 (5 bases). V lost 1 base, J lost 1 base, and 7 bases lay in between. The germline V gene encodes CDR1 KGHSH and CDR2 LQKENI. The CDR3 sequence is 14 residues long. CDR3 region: CASSPLQGNTEAFF. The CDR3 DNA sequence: TGTGCCAGCTCACCACTTCAGGGGAACACTGAAGCTTTCTTT.

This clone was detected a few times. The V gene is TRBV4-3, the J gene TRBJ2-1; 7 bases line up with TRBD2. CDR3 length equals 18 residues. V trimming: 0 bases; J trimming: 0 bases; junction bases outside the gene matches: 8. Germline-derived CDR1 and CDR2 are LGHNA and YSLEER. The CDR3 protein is CASSQDLASGSSYNEQFF. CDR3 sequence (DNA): TGCGCCAGCAGCCAAGATCTGGCTAGCGGAAGCTCCTACAATGAGCAGTTCTTC.

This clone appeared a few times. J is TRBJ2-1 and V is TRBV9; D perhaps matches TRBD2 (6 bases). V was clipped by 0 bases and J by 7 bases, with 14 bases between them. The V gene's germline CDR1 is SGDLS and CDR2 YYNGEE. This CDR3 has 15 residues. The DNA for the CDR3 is TGTGCCAGCAGCGTAGATGGGCTAGCGAGAAATGAGCAGTTCTTC. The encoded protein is CASSVDGLARNEQFF.

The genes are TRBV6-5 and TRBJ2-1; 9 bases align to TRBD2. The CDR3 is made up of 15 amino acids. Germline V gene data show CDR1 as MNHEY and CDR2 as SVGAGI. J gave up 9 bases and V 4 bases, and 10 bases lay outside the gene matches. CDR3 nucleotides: TGTGCCAGCAGTTGGGTTGCGGGAGGGCCAGGTGAGCAGTTCTTC. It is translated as CASSWVAGGPGEQFF.

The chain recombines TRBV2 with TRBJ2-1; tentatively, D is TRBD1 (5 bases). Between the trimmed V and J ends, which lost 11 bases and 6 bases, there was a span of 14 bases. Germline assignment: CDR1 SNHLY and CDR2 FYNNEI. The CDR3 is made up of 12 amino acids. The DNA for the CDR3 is TGTGCCGGCCACGATAGGGGCAATGAGCAGTTCTTC. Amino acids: CAGHDRGNEQFF.

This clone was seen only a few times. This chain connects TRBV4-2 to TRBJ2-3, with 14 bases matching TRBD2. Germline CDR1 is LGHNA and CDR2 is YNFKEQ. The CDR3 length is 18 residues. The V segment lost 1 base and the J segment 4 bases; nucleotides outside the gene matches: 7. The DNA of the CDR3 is TGTGCCAGCAGCCAAGGGACTAGCGGGAGGCGGAATCCAGATACGCAGTATTTT. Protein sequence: CASSQGTSGRRNPDTQYF.

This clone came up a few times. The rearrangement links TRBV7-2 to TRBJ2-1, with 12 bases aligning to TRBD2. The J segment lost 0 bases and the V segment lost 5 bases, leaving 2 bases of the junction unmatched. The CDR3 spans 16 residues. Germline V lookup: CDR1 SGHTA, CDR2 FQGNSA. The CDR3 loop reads CASSRTSGISYNEQFF. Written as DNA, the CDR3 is TGTGCCAGCAGCCGGACTAGCGGGATCTCCTACAATGAGCAGTTCTTC.

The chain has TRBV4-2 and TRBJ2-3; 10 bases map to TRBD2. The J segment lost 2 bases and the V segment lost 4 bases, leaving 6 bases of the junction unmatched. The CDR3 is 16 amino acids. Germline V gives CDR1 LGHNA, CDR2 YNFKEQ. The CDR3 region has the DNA TGTGCCAGCAGCCCAGGGACTAGCGCCTTCACAGATACGCAGTATTTT. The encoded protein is CASSPGTSAFTDTQYF.

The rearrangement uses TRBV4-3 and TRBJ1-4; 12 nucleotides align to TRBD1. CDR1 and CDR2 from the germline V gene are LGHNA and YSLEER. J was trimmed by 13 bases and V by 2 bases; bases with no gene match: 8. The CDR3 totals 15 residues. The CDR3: CASSQNWDRGRRLFF. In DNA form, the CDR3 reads TGCGCCAGCAGCCAAAACTGGGACAGGGGGCGTAGACTGTTTTTT.

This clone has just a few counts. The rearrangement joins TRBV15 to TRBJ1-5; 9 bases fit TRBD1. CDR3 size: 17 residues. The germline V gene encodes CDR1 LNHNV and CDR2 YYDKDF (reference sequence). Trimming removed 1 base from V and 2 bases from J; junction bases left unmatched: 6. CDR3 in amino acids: CATSRVQGAIGNQPQHF. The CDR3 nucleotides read TGTGCCACCAGCAGAGTACAGGGGGCGATTGGCAATCAGCCCCAGCATTTT.